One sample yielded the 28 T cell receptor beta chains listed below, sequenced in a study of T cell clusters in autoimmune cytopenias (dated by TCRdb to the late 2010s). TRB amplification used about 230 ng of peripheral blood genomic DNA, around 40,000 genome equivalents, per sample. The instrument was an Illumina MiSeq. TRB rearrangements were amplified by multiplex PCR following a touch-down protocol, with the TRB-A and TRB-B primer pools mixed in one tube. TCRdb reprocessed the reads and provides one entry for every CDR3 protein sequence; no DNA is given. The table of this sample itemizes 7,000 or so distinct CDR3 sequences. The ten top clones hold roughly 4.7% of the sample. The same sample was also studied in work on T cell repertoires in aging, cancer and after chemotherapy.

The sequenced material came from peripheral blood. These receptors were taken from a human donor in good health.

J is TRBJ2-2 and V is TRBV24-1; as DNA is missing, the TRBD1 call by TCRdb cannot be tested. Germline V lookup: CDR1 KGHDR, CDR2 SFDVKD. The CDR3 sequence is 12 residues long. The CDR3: CATLREAGELFF.

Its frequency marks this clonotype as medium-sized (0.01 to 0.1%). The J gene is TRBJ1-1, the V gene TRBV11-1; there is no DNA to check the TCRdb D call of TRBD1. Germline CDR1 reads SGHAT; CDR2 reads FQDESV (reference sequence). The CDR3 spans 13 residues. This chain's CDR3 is CASSGQMNTEAFF.

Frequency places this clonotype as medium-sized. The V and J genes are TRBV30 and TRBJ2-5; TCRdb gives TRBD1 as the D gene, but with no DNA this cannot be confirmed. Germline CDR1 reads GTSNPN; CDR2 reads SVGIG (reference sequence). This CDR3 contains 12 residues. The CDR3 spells CAWGTRAETQYF.

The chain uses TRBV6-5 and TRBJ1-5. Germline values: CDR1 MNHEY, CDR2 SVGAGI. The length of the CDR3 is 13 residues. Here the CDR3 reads CASSYDGDQPQHF.

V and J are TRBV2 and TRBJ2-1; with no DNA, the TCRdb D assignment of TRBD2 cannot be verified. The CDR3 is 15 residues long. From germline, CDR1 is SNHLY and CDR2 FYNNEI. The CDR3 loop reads CASSDPHSPYNEQFF.

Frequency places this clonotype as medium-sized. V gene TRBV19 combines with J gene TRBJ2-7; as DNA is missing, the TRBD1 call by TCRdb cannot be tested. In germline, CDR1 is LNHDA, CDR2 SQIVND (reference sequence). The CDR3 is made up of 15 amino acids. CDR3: CASSRGQYPPYEQYF.

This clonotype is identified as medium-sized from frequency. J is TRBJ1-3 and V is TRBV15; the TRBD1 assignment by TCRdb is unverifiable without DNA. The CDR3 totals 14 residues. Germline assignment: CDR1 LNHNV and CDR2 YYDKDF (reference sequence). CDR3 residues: CATSRDRQGNTIYF.

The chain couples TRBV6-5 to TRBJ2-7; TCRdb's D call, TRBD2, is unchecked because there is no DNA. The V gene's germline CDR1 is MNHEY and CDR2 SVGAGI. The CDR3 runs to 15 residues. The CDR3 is CASSLNPAGRDEQYF.

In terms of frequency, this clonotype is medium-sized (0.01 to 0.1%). The CDR3 sequence is CSVDFWRGNTEAFF. The V and J genes are TRBV29-1 and TRBJ1-1. The CDR3 has 14 residues. The germline V gene encodes CDR1 SQVTM and CDR2 ANQGSEA. Variable domain in full (rest from reference TRBV29-1 and TRBJ1-1): SAVISQKPSRDICQRGTSLTIQCQVDSQVTMMFWYRQQPGQSLTLIATANQGSEATYESGFVIDKFPISRPNLTFSTLTVSNMSPEDSSIYLCSVDFWRGNTEAFFGQGTRLTVV.

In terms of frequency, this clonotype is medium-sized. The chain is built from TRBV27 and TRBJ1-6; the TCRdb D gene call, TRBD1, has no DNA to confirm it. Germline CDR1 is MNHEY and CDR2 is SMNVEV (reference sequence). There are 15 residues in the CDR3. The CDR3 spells CASSTTGDSNSPLHF.

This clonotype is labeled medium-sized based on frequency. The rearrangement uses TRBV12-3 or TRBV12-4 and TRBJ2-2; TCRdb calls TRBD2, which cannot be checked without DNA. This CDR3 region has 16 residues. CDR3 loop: CASSFGTSGYTGELFF.

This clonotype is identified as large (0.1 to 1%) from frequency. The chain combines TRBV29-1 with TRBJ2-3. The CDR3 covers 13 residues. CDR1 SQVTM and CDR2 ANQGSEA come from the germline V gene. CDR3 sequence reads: CSGAGQVKDTQYF.

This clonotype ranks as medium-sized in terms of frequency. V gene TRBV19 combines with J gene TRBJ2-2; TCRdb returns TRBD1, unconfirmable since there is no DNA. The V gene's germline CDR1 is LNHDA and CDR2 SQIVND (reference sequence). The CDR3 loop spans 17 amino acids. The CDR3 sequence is CASSISLGLPNTGELFF.

This CDR3 reads CASSYLGYNEQFF. The chain has TRBV6-2 or TRBV6-3 and TRBJ2-1. CDR1 is MNHEY, CDR2 SVGEGT, per germline. This CDR3 contains 13 residues.

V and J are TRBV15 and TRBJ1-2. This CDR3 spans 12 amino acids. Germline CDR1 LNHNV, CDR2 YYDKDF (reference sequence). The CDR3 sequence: CATSPGRGGYTF.

The CDR3 loop is CASSLVRGLDEQFF. The chain combines TRBV5-4 with TRBJ2-1; TCRdb picks TRBD1, but there is no DNA to check that call. The germline V gene encodes CDR1 SGHNT and CDR2 YYREEE (reference sequence). The CDR3 totals 14 residues.

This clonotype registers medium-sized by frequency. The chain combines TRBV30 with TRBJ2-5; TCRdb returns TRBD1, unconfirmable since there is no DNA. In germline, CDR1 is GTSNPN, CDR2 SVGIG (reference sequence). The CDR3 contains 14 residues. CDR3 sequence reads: CAWSRGAGQETQYF. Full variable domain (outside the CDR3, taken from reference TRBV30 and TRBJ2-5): SQTIHQWPATLVQPVGSPLSLECTVEGTSNPNLYWYRQAAGRGLQLLFYSVGIGQISSEVPQNLSASRPQDRQFILSSKKLLLSDSGFYLCAWSRGAGQETQYFGPGTRLLVL.

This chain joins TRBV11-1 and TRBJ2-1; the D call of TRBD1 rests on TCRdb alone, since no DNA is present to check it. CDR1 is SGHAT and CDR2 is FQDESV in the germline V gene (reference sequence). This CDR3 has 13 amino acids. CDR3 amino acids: CASSLMFGGEQFF.

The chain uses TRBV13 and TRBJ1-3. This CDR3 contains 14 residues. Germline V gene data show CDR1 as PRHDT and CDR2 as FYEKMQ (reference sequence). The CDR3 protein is CASSLQSSENTIYF.

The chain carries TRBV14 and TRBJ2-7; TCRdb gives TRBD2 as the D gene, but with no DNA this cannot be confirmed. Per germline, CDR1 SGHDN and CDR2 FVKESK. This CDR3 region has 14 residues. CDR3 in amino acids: CASSLYGRAQEQYF.

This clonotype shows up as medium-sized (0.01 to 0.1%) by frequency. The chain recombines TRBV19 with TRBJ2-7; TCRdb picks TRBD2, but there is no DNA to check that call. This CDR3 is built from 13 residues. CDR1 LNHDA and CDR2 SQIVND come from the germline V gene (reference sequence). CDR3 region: CASSLAGAYEQYF.

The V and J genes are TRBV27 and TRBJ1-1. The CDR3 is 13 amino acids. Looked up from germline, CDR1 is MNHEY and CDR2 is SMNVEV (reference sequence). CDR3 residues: CASEAVGGTEAFF.

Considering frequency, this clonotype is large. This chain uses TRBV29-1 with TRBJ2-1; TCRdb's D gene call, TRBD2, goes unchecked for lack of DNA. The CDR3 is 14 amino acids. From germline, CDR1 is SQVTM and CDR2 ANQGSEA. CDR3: CSVASGSSYNEQFF.

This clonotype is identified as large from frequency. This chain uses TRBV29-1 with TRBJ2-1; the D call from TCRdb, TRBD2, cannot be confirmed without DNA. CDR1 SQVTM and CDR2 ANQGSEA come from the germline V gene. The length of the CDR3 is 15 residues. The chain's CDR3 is CSTLGRASSYNEQFF.

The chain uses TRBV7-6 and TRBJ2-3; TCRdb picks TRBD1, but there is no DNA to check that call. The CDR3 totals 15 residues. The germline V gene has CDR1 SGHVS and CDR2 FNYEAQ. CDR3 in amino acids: CASSGPGQKYDTQYF. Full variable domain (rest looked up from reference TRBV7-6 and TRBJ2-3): GAGVSQSPRYKVTKRGQDVALRCDPISGHVSLYWYRQALGQGPEFLTYFNYEAQQDKSGLPNDRFSAERPEGSISTLTIQRTEQRDSAMYRCASSGPGQKYDTQYFGPGTRLTVL.

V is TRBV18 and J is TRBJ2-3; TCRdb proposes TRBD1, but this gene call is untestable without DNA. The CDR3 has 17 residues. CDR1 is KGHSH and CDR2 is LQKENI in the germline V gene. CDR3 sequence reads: CASSILAGTGVTDTQYF.

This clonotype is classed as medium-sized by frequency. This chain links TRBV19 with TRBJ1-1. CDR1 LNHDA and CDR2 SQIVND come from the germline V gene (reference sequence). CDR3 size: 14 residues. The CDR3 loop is CASSIRTGNTEAFF.

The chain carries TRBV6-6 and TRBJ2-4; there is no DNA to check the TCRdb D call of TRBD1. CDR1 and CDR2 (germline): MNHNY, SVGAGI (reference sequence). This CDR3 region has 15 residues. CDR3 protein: CASSYSGTDENIQYF.